Shown below are 28 T cell receptor beta chains from a single sample sequenced in a study of shared clonotypes between healthy human individuals. Clones were read by immunoSEQ multiplex PCR, and TCRdb kept only the in-frame ones, dropping some. The sample has roughly 2.5 million clones, around nine tenths seen once. Sequenced input: naive CD4+ T cells sorted from blood. The subset: CD45RA+ positively selected. The source of these receptors is a man younger than 35 in good health.

The chain recombines TRBV23-1 with TRBJ1-6; 10 positions match TRBD1. TRBV23-1 qualifies as an ORF whose function is uncertain. The junction had 3 bases not matched to a gene; V was cut back by 7 bases and J by 9 bases. The CDR3 spans 13 residues. The CDR3 nucleotides read TGCGCCAGCATCGGACAGGGGGGTTCACCCCTCCACTTT. Its protein is CASIGQGGSPLHF.

The chain recombines TRBV5-1 with TRBJ2-1, with 8 bases fitting TRBD1. CDR1 and CDR2 (germline): SGHRS, YFSETQ. The CDR3 consists of 15 residues. After removal of 0 bases from V and 7 bases from J, the junction contained 6 bases not matched to a gene. This chain's CDR3 is CASSLVQGAGNEQFF. In DNA, the CDR3 is TGCGCCAGCAGCTTGGTGCAGGGGGCAGGGAATGAGCAGTTCTTC.

This clone was found once. The V call is TRBV19, the J call TRBJ1-5; TRBD1 might be the D (5 bases). The CDR3 length is 15 residues. Germline V gene sequence: CDR1 LNHDA, CDR2 SQIVND (reference sequence). V gave up 7 bases and J gave up 0 bases, with 13 bases separating them. The chain's CDR3 is CASNTRGDSNQPQHF. CDR3 coding DNA: TGTGCCAGTAATACCAGAGGGGATAGCAATCAGCCCCAGCATTTT.

This chain joins TRBV30 and TRBJ2-7, with TRBD1 matching 7 bases. The length of the CDR3 is 14 residues. Germline V gene lookup returns CDR1 GTSNPN and CDR2 SVGIG (reference sequence). V was clipped by 4 bases and J by 6 bases; unmatched bases: 12. The CDR3 DNA reads TGTGCCTGGAACAAACAGGGGATATCTGGCGAGCAGTACTTC. The encoded protein is CAWNKQGISGEQYF.

J is TRBJ2-5 and V is TRBV6-5; TRBD2 matches at 11 bases. CDR3 length equals 14 residues. From germline, CDR1 is MNHEY and CDR2 SVGAGI. The V gene end was trimmed by 6 bases and the J gene end by 9 bases; junction bases not matched to a gene: 9. As DNA, the CDR3 is TGTGCCAGCAGCGGATCTAGCGGGGGGTTGTCCCAGTACTTC. The encoded protein is CASSGSSGGLSQYF.

The rearrangement joins TRBV7-2 to TRBJ1-1; D ambiguous. The CDR3 length is 13 residues. V lost 6 bases and J 1 base, leaving 9 bases between the germline ends. Looked up from germline, CDR1 is SGHTA and CDR2 is FQGNSA. The CDR3 DNA is TGTGCCAGCAGACGAGAATGGAACACTGAAGCTTTCTTT. This sequence encodes CASRREWNTEAFF.

V and J are TRBV21-1 and TRBJ2-7; TRBD1 is the table's D call and was not checked against the DNA. TRBV21-1 is a pseudogene. The CDR3 contains 16 residues. CDR3 nucleotides: TGTGCCAGCAGCACTGTGGGCAGACACGTGGACTACGAGCAGTACTTC. This encodes CASSTVGRHVDYEQYF.

This sequence joins TRBV18 and TRBJ1-3; TRBD1 agrees at 9 bases. CDR1 is KGHSH and CDR2 is LQKENI in the germline V gene. Trimming cost V 3 bases and J 2 bases; bases outside gene matches: 11. This CDR3 is 18 amino acids long. In nucleotides, the CDR3 is TGTGCCAGCTCACCCCTATTAGCCGGGACAGGGCCTGGAAACACCATATATTTT. This translates into CASSPLLAGTGPGNTIYF. The full variable domain, with the rest looked up from reference TRBV18 and TRBJ1-3, is NAGVMQNPRHLVRRRGQEARLRCSPMKGHSHVYWYRQLPEEGLKFMVYLQKENIIDESGMPKERFSAEFPKEGPSILRIQQVVRGDSAAYFCASSPLLAGTGPGNTIYFGEGSWLTVV.

The chain couples TRBV6-1 to TRBJ1-5; no clear D gene. Trimming removed 2 bases at V and 3 bases at J, with 17 bases between. The germline gives CDR1 MNHNS, CDR2 SASEGT. There are 17 residues in the CDR3. The CDR3 DNA reads as TGTGCCAGCAGTGAAAGGACCGGAGGGCAGGTCAATCAGCCCCAGCATTTT. Its translation is CASSERTGGQVNQPQHF.

As to this clone: A read error may produce the germline difference seen at one junction end. The CDR3 spells CAGSVDRGLYEQYF. DNA for the CDR3: TGTGCCGGCAGTGTCGACAGGGGTCTCTACGAGCAGTACTTC. This chain connects TRBV2 to TRBJ2-7, with TRBD1 matching over 8 bases. CDR1 is SNHLY and CDR2 is FYNNEI in the germline V gene. The CDR3 has 14 amino acids.

This chain connects TRBV19 to TRBJ2-2; 7 nucleotides agree with TRBD1. CDR1 is LNHDA, CDR2 SQIVND, per germline (reference sequence). Trimming cost V 5 bases and J 6 bases; bases outside gene matches: 12. The CDR3 loop spans 16 amino acids. CDR3 in amino acids: CASSLSTPTGPGELFF. The CDR3 nucleotides are TGTGCCAGTAGTCTCTCTACCCCGACAGGGCCCGGGGAGCTGTTTTTT.

This clone showed up just a few times. CDR3 in amino acids: CANPGTPNSPLHF. In DNA, the CDR3 is TGTGCCAACCCGGGGACGCCTAATTCACCCCTCCACTTT. The rearrangement joins TRBV6-5 to TRBJ1-6; the D gene is possibly TRBD1 (5 bases). The ends were cut back, 10 bases at V and 6 bases at J, with 13 bases in the middle. Germline V gene data show CDR1 as MNHEY and CDR2 as SVGAGI. This CDR3 has 13 residues.

The chain combines TRBV11-2 with TRBJ2-3; D is unresolved. V was clipped by 3 bases and J by 6 bases, with 7 bases between them. The germline CDR1 and CDR2 sequences are SGHAT and FQNNGV. The CDR3 sequence is 12 residues long. The CDR3 sequence: CASSFFSDTQYF. The CDR3 DNA reads as TGTGCCAGCAGCTTTTTTTCGGATACGCAGTATTTT.

The chain combines TRBV27 with TRBJ2-3; 15 bases are a match to TRBD2. Germline V gives CDR1 MNHEY, CDR2 SMNVEV (reference sequence). The V gene end was trimmed by 4 bases and the J gene end by 9 bases; junction bases not matched to a gene: 5. This CDR3 comprises 15 residues. CDR3 sequence (DNA): TGTGCCAGCAGTTCCTGGACTAGCGGGAGGGACACGCAGTATTTT. Amino acids: CASSSWTSGRDTQYF.

This clone was recorded once. J is TRBJ2-7 and V is TRBV5-1; D not resolved. Between the trimmed V and J ends, which lost 4 bases and 0 bases, there was a span of 23 bases. This CDR3 is built from 18 residues. Germline loops: CDR1 SGHRS, CDR2 YFSETQ. The CDR3 nucleotides are TGCGCCAGCAGCCGAGTACCTGGCCCACAGAGGAGCTCCTACGAGCAGTACTTC. This translates into CASSRVPGPQRSSYEQYF.

As to this clone: This same CDR3 is encoded by further DNA sequences in the sample. The chain couples TRBV4-1 to TRBJ2-7, with 11 bases that match TRBD2. The CDR3 runs 15 residues. Germline V gene sequence: CDR1 MGHRA, CDR2 YSYEKL. V lost 2 bases to trimming and J lost 3 bases; unmatched junction nucleotides: 3. The CDR3 coding sequence is TGCGCCAGCAGCCAACCCACTAGCGGGAGCTACGAGCAGTACTTC. This translates into CASSQPTSGSYEQYF.

The CDR3 bases are TGTGCCAGTAGTGAGACAGGGGTTAACTATGGCTACACCTTC. It translates to CASSETGVNYGYTF. The chain couples TRBV10-3 to TRBJ1-2, with 8 positions matching TRBD1. The trim removed 10 bases at V and 1 base at J, leaving 8 bases unmatched. Looked up from germline, CDR1 is ENHRY and CDR2 is SYGVKD. The CDR3 runs to 14 residues.

CDR3: CASSSTGSQETQYF. The CDR3 coding sequence is TGTGCCAGCAGTTCGACAGGGTCCCAAGAGACCCAGTACTTC. The chain combines TRBV6-1 with TRBJ2-5, with 7 bases identical to TRBD1. Germline trimming cut 5 bases from V and 1 base from J; bases unmatched to any gene: 4. The germline CDR1 and CDR2 sequences are MNHNS and SASEGT. The CDR3 runs 14 residues.

This chain connects TRBV18 to TRBJ2-2, with TRBD2 identical over 7 bases. The CDR3 is 16 amino acids. V shed 3 bases and J 4 bases; nucleotides not matched to a gene: 8. Germline V gives CDR1 KGHSH, CDR2 LQKENI. CDR3 DNA: TGTGCCAGCTCACCCATCGCTAGCGGTATCACCGGGGAGCTGTTTTTT. This encodes CASSPIASGITGELFF.

The chain couples TRBV9 to TRBJ1-4; TRBD1 aligns across 7 bases. The J segment lost 6 bases and the V segment lost 0 bases, leaving 5 bases of the junction unmatched. This CDR3 contains 15 residues. The germline V gene encodes CDR1 SGDLS and CDR2 YYNGEE. CDR3 sequence reads: CASSVDGQVDEKLFF. The DNA of the CDR3 is TGTGCCAGCAGCGTAGACGGACAGGTAGATGAAAAACTGTTTTTT.

About this clone itself: The sample contains more than one DNA sequence encoding this CDR3. The chain has TRBV5-1 and TRBJ2-5; 10 nucleotides line up with TRBD1. The CDR3 loop spans 14 amino acids. V shed 0 bases, J shed 5 bases, and the junction held 1 base outside the gene matches. Germline CDR1 and CDR2: SGHRS and YFSETQ. In DNA, the CDR3 is TGCGCCAGCAGCTTGGGGACAGGGGGGGAGACCCAGTACTTC. As protein: CASSLGTGGETQYF.

The genes are TRBV4-2 and TRBJ2-7; D may be TRBD1 (6 bases). Looked up from germline, CDR1 is LGHNA and CDR2 is YNFKEQ. Trimming shortened V by 2 bases and J by 6 bases, and 8 bases separated the two germline ends. This CDR3 contains 12 residues. The CDR3 here is CASSQQGFEQYF. In DNA, the CDR3 is TGTGCCAGCAGCCAACAGGGGTTCGAGCAGTACTTC.

The chain employs TRBV5-1 and TRBJ1-2, with D unclear. The V gene's germline CDR1 is SGHRS and CDR2 YFSETQ. V lost 0 bases and J 5 bases, leaving 14 bases between the germline ends. The CDR3 has 15 residues. The CDR3 nucleotides read TGCGCCAGCAGCTTGGCAGGCGCTGGGGTTTATGGCTACACCTTC. The encoded protein is CASSLAGAGVYGYTF.

This rearrangement joins TRBV19 to TRBJ2-5; D perhaps matches TRBD1 (5 bases). Germline V gene sequence: CDR1 LNHDA, CDR2 SQIVND (reference sequence). The CDR3 is 14 residues long. Deletions cut 6 bases from V and 4 bases from J, with 15 bases between. For the CDR3, the DNA is TGTGCCAGTAGCAGCCAGGGAAGGAGAGAGACCCAGTACTTC. Its translation: CASSSQGRRETQYF. The entire variable domain, with the rest obtained from reference TRBV19 and TRBJ2-5, is as follows: DGGITQSPKYLFRKEGQNVTLSCEQNLNHDAMYWYRQDPGQGLRLIYYSQIVNDFQKGDIAEGYSVSREKKESFPLTVTSAQKNPTAFYLCASSSQGRRETQYFGPGTRLLVL.

The J gene is TRBJ2-7, the V gene TRBV6-6, with D unresolved. This CDR3 is built from 14 residues. The V gene's germline CDR1 is MNHNY and CDR2 SVGAGI (reference sequence). V was trimmed by 6 bases and J by 2 bases, leaving 14 bases between them. The CDR3 reads CASRKAQPTYEQYF. CDR3 DNA: TGTGCCAGCAGGAAAGCCCAGCCGACCTACGAGCAGTACTTC.

This rearrangement joins TRBV5-1 to TRBJ2-7; D not resolved. CDR3 length: 12 residues. CDR1 is SGHRS, CDR2 YFSETQ, per germline. V lost 4 bases and J lost 9, with 14 bases in between. CDR3 sequence (DNA): TGCGCCAGCAGCGCCGACAATAAGGTGCAGTACTTC. It translates to CASSADNKVQYF. Supplemented by reference TRBV5-1 and TRBJ2-7, the full variable domain reads KAGVTQTPRYLIKTRGQQVTLSCSPISGHRSVSWYQQTPGQGLQFLFEYFSETQRNKGNFPGRFSGRQFSNSRSEMNVSTLELGDSALYLCASSADNKVQYFGPGTRLTVT.

The chain carries TRBV10-3 and TRBJ1-5; weak D call: TRBD1 (6 bases). The CDR3 has 16 amino acids. The V gene's germline CDR1 is ENHRY and CDR2 SYGVKD. Trimming stripped 3 bases from V and 3 bases from J, with 15 bases between. CDR3 sequence: CAISEIAAGDNQPQHF. CDR3 coding DNA: TGTGCCATCAGTGAAATCGCGGCAGGGGACAATCAGCCCCAGCATTTT.

The CDR3 loop reads CSIGMAGYNEQFF. DNA for the CDR3: TGCAGCATAGGGATGGCAGGTTACAATGAGCAGTTCTTC. The rearrangement uses TRBV29-1 and TRBJ2-1, with D unclear. The CDR3 totals 13 residues. The V gene's germline CDR1 is SQVTM and CDR2 ANQGSEA. V lost 8 bases and J lost 4, with 15 bases in between.